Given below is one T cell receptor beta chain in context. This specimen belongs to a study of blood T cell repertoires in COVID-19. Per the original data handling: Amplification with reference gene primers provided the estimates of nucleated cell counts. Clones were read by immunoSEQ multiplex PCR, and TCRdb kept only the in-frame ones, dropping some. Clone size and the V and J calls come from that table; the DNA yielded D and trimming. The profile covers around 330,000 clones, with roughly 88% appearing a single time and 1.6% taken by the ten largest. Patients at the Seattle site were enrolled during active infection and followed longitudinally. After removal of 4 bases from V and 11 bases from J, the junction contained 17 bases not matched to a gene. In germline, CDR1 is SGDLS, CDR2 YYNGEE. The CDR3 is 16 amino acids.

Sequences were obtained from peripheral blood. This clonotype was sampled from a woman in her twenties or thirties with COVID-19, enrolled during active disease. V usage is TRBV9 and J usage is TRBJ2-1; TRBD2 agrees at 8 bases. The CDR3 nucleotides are TGTGCCAGCAGCCCCCCCGGAAGCGGGGGTGCAACCCAGCAGTTCTTC. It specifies CASSPPGSGGATQQFF.